This T cell receptor (beta chain) was obtained from a study of blood T cells in healthy people across ages. Then a second PCR, running about 6 to 11 cycles, was carried out with a sample-barcoded 5' primer and a J-beta primer mix. TCRdb ran MiXCR on the 5' RACE reads and lists one entry per CDR3 protein. This table holds hundreds of thousands of distinct CDR3 sequences, about 30% found once. Study conclusions and caveats: Unsorted PBMC material precluded a definitive naive versus antigen-experienced comparison. Naive CD4+ cells and diversity were both higher in long-lived donors than in aged donors.

With 7 bases clipped from V and 3 bases from J, the junction kept 7 bases outside the gene matches. This CDR3 spans 14 amino acids. The V gene's germline CDR1 is MNHEY and CDR2 SVGAGI. This clonotype has ten or more counts. Antigen specificity is unknown. The material sequenced was blood. The source is a woman of 80 years or more in good health. This chain connects TRBV6-5 to TRBJ1-2; 8 bases are shared with TRBD1. CDR3 loop: CASKAQGQDYGYTF. The DNA of the CDR3 is TGTGCCAGCAAGGCCCAGGGACAGGACTATGGCTACACCTTC.